One T cell receptor (beta chain) is described in this entry. The sample's treatment: oral pan-JAK inhibitor, 5-10 mg twice daily. Peripheral blood, together with lesional scalp punch biopsies, was collected from alopecia areata patients. The sorting of PBMCs gave CD4+ and CD8+ T cells. Sequencing relied on a cDNA template that was reverse transcribed from extracted RNA. Libraries were prepared by immunoSEQ multiplex PCR; TCRdb keeps only in-frame clonotypes and omits some of them. This table holds some 200,000 clones, about three fifths found once. V gave up 6 bases and J gave up 5 bases, with 14 bases separating them. The CDR3 is made up of 13 amino acids. CDR1 MNHEY and CDR2 SVGAGI come from the germline V gene. This sample was included in a study of CD8+ T cells in alopecia areata. Study in general: Treated patients swallowed 5 to 10 mg of oral tofacitinib twice daily. Scoring treated patients' severity relied on the percentage of scalp area affected.

Here the sequenced sample was CD8+ T cells sorted from blood, taken at week 24, from a patient treated with tofacitinib. The gene calls are TRBV6-5 and TRBJ2-7; a possible D gene is TRBD1 (6 bases). This receptor was taken from a human donor with alopecia areata. The CDR3 nucleotides are TGTGCCAGCAGCCGCACTCAGGGGAACGAGCAGTACTTC. This gives the protein CASSRTQGNEQYF.